The clone carrying this TCR beta chain showed up just a few times. Its antigen is undetermined. These data are taken from a study of T-cell memory formation after mild COVID-19. Study-level background: TCR clusters mostly belonged to single donors.

Whole-study results and caveats: Largely, contracting CD4+ clones fell within CM and EM, and contracting CD8+ clones within EMRA. Within pre-infection memory, some responding clones were found, suggesting cross-reactive memory joined.

Trimming pared 4 bases from V and 0 bases from J, leaving 15 bases between. Germline CDR1 reads SQVTM; CDR2 reads ANQGSEA. This CDR3 contains 15 residues. TCRdb passed the 5' RACE reads through MiXCR, listing each CDR3 protein once. The data contain approximately 150,000 distinct CDR3 sequences, roughly 15% of them seen just once; the ten biggest clones take up over 12%. Sequencing was performed on PBMCs or a T cell subset sorted from them (not recorded which). The V and J genes are TRBV29-1 and TRBJ1-1; D perhaps matches TRBD1 (5 bases). This receptor was taken from an adult woman who had mild COVID-19 (a few samples of this study predate the infection). Cell type and time point are not known. The CDR3 is CSVVPRQNMNTEAFF. The CDR3 DNA sequence: TGCAGCGTTGTCCCTCGACAGAACATGAACACTGAAGCTTTCTTT. The complete variable domain, with remaining parts taken from reference TRBV29-1 and TRBJ1-1, reads SAVISQKPSRDICQRGTSLTIQCQVDSQVTMMFWYRQQPGQSLTLIATANQGSEATYESGFVIDKFPISRPNLTFSTLTVSNMSPEDSSIYLCSVVPRQNMNTEAFFGQGTRLTVV.